These T cell receptor beta chains were read from a single sample in a study of blood T cell repertoires in COVID-19. Clones were sequenced by immunoSEQ multiplex PCR, and TCRdb holds only the in-frame ones, with some missing. The sample has roughly 84,000 clones, 80% to 90% seen once; the top ten hold roughly a sixth. Sequencing was performed on peripheral blood. The receptors were gathered from a woman older than 75 with acute or convalescent COVID-19. Each CDR3 is given with its conserved first and last residue. The order of the fields is J gene, clone size, V gene, D gene, CDR3 protein, CDR3 DNA. A D gene is named only where the DNA matches it firmly. Clone size is shown for a subset of rows, as once, few, many or a class of expanded clone.

TRBJ1-6,once,TRBV15,NA,CATSILRGALHF,TGTGCCACCAGCATACTCCGCGGCGCCCTCCACTTT
TRBJ1-5,NA,TRBV9,NA,CASSLAGERTQPQHF,TGTGCCAGCAGCCTAGCGGGGGAAAGAACACAGCCCCAGCATTTT
TRBJ2-7,once,TRBV29-1,NA,CSAHRGADEQYF,TGCAGCGCCCATCGGGGAGCGGACGAGCAGTACTTC
TRBJ2-7,few,TRBV4-1,NA,CASSQDTGDWGSYEQYF,TGCGCCAGCAGCCAAGATACAGGGGACTGGGGCTCCTACGAGCAGTACTTC
TRBJ1-1,NA,TRBV2,NA,CAARDNTEAFF,TGTGCAGCTCGGGATAACACTGAAGCTTTCTTT
TRBJ2-6,NA,TRBV11-3,NA,CASEERGRSGANVLTF,TGTGCCAGCGAAGAAAGGGGTCGTTCTGGGGCCAACGTCCTGACTTTC
TRBJ1-2,NA,TRBV4-1,NA,CASSPGETGYGYTF,TGCGCCAGCAGCCCGGGGGAAACCGGCTATGGCTACACCTTC
TRBJ1-5,NA,TRBV9,NA,CASSPRFCFYSNQPQHF,TGTGCCAGCAGCCCCCGATTTTGTTTCTATAGCAATCAGCCCCAGCATTTT
TRBJ1-2,once,TRBV7-9,TRBD1,CASSPGQGKYGYTF,TGTGCCAGCAGCCCCGGACAGGGAAAATATGGCTACACCTTC
TRBJ1-5,NA,TRBV19,TRBD1,CASSFTGVWPQHF,TGTGCCAGTAGTTTCACAGGGGTATGGCCCCAGCATTTT
TRBJ1-1,few,TRBV6-5,NA,CASSMQENTEAFF,TGTGCCAGCAGTATGCAGGAGAACACTGAAGCTTTCTTT
TRBJ2-5,NA,TRBV7-9,NA,CASSLMGPQETQYF,TGTGCCAGCAGCTTAATGGGGCCCCAAGAGACCCAGTACTTC
TRBJ2-2,NA,TRBV11-3,TRBD1,CASSPRRGPENTGELFF,TGTGCCAGCAGCCCCCGCAGGGGGCCGGAAAACACCGGGGAGCTGTTTTTT
TRBJ2-7,NA,TRBV2,TRBD1,CAIFKTGTGVYEQYF,TGTGCCATCTTCAAGACCGGGACAGGGGTCTACGAGCAGTACTTC
TRBJ1-1,NA,TRBV15,NA,CATSRDNSGTEAFF,TGTGCCACCAGCAGAGATAACAGTGGCACTGAAGCTTTCTTT
TRBJ2-7,NA,TRBV27,TRBD2,CASSLFGRSEQYF,TGTGCCAGCAGTTTATTCGGGAGGTCAGAGCAGTACTTC
TRBJ2-2,few,TRBV4-1,NA,CASSQATGPNTGELFF,TGCGCCAGCAGCCAAGCCACAGGGCCTAACACCGGGGAGCTGTTTTTT
TRBJ1-1,NA,TRBV5-1,TRBD1,CASSPAGGKTEAFF,TGCGCCAGCAGTCCGGCAGGGGGCAAGACTGAAGCTTTCTTT
TRBJ2-1,NA,TRBV27,NA,CASSFTGPSYNEQFF,TGTGCCAGCAGTTTCACAGGGCCTTCCTACAATGAGCAGTTCTTC
TRBJ1-6,NA,TRBV5-6,TRBD1,CASSLTPGTVNSPLHF,TGTGCCAGCAGCTTAACCCCCGGGACAGTTAATTCACCCCTCCACTTT
TRBJ1-5,NA,TRBV27,NA,CASSIAGTKVSSNQPQHF,TGTGCCAGCAGTATAGCCGGGACAAAAGTTTCTAGCAATCAGCCCCAGCATTTT
TRBJ2-2,NA,TRBV5-1,TRBD1,CASEVGQGYTGELFF,TGCGCCAGTGAGGTGGGACAGGGGTACACCGGGGAGCTGTTTTTT
TRBJ1-6,NA,TRBV6-6,TRBD1,CASSRQGGNSPLHF,TGTGCCAGCAGTAGACAGGGGGGTAATTCACCCCTCCACTTT
TRBJ2-2,NA,TRBV5-4,NA,CASSWRVGSNTGELFF,TGTGCCAGCAGCTGGAGGGTGGGATCTAACACCGGGGAGCTGTTTTTT
TRBJ1-1,NA,TRBV7-2,NA,CASSLVLGGNTEAFF,TGTGCCAGCAGCTTAGTCTTAGGGGGTAACACTGAAGCTTTCTTT
TRBJ2-7,once,TRBV7-9,NA,CASSRAGQKTDEQYF,TGTGCCAGCAGCCGGGCCGGACAGAAGACGGACGAGCAGTACTTC
TRBJ1-2,NA,TRBV23-1,NA,CASSQWRSGQSYPIRGYTF,TGCGCCAGCAGTCAATGGAGGTCGGGCCAGTCCTACCCGATACGGGGCTACACCTTC
TRBJ2-1,NA,TRBV21-1,NA,CASSKERDRGRNNEQFF,TGTGCCAGCAGCAAAGAGAGGGACAGGGGGCGGAATAATGAGCAGTTCTTC
TRBJ2-1,NA,TRBV27,NA,CASSLSARASAYNEQFF,TGTGCCAGCAGTTTATCAGCCCGCGCTAGCGCCTACAATGAGCAGTTCTTC
TRBJ2-5,NA,TRBV4-1,TRBD1,CASSPGQGAIPETQYF,TGCGCCAGCAGCCCAGGACAGGGGGCGATTCCGGAGACCCAGTACTTC
TRBJ2-7,few,TRBV5-1,TRBD2,CASRAALAGFEQYF,TGCGCCAGCAGGGCGGCGCTAGCGGGGTTCGAGCAGTACTTC
TRBJ2-1,NA,TRBV19,NA,CASSITPRQVYNEQFF,TGTGCCAGTAGTATAACTCCCCGACAGGTTTACAATGAGCAGTTCTTC
TRBJ2-7,NA,TRBV2,TRBD2,CASTGTSGSYEQYF,TGTGCCAGCACCGGGACTAGCGGGTCCTACGAGCAGTACTTC
TRBJ1-5,NA,TRBV30,NA,CAWSVDSPNQPQHF,TGTGCCTGGAGTGTTGACAGTCCCAATCAGCCCCAGCATTTT
TRBJ2-7,NA,TRBV5-4,NA,CASSSGQSSIYEQYF,TGTGCCAGCAGCTCCGGACAGAGTAGTATCTACGAGCAGTACTTC
TRBJ2-4,few,TRBV19,NA,CATSLGAAKNIQYF,TGTGCCACCTCCCTGGGGGCGGCCAAAAACATTCAGTACTTC
TRBJ1-1,NA,TRBV18,NA,CASSPRANTEAFF,TGTGCCAGCTCACCGAGGGCGAACACTGAAGCTTTCTTT
TRBJ1-1,NA,TRBV6-1,NA,CASSEGTAASGQKAFF,TGTGCCAGCAGTGAAGGGACAGCAGCCTCCGGGCAAAAGGCTTTCTTT
TRBJ2-6,NA,TRBV3-1/TRBV3-2,TRBD1,CASSPPRTGAGANVLTF,TGTGCCAGCAGCCCCCCCCGGACAGGGGCTGGGGCCAACGTCCTGACTTTC
TRBJ1-2,NA,TRBV12-5,TRBD1,CASAPGTVYGYTF,TGTGCTAGTGCCCCCGGGACAGTCTATGGCTACACCTTC
TRBJ2-3,once,TRBV7-2,TRBD1,CASSLPRTGPRTDTQYF,TGTGCCAGCAGCCTACCTCGGACAGGGCCACGCACAGATACGCAGTATTTT
TRBJ2-1,NA,TRBV7-2,TRBD2,CASSLETSGQNEQFF,TGTGCCAGCAGCTTAGAGACTAGCGGGCAAAATGAGCAGTTCTTC
TRBJ2-6,NA,TRBV4-3,NA,CASSQDHRVSGANVLTF,TGCGCCAGCAGCCAAGATCACCGGGTATCTGGGGCCAACGTCCTGACTTTC
TRBJ2-6,NA,TRBV5-1,NA,CASSPSAGANVLTF,TGCGCCAGCAGCCCCTCTGCGGGGGCCAACGTCCTGACTTTC
TRBJ1-1,NA,TRBV9,NA,CASSVEQWNTEAFF,TGTGCCAGCAGCGTAGAACAGTGGAACACTGAAGCTTTCTTT